The TCR beta chain under discussion was sequenced for a study of blood T cells in healthy people across ages. A sample-barcoded 5' primer and a J-beta primer mix were used in a second PCR of roughly 7 to 12 cycles. TCRdb passed the 5' RACE reads through MiXCR, listing each CDR3 protein once. The table records over 700,000 distinct CDR3 sequences, roughly 25% of them present only once. This clonotype has a handful of counts. Separately, the same data were catalogued under a study of T cells of mothers and their children.

The receptor was derived from a boy aged 5-17 years in good health. Sequencing was done on a sample of blood.

CDR3 region: CASSLAGGSSTDTQYF. The CDR3 nucleotides read TGTGCCAGCAGCTTAGCGGGGGGCTCGAGCACAGATACGCAGTATTTT. V is TRBV11-3 and J is TRBJ2-3, with a possible D match to TRBD2 (7 bases). This CDR3 is built from 16 residues. Per the germline V gene, CDR1 is SGHNT and CDR2 is YENEEA. Deletions cut 1 base from V and 0 bases from J, with 11 bases between.